The entry that follows covers one T cell receptor (beta chain) sequence. The germline CDR1 and CDR2 sequences are MNHNS and SASEGT. Germline trimming cut 7 bases from V and 6 bases from J; bases unmatched to any gene: 9. CDR3 length: 15 residues. This sample stems from a study of OX40 agonist ivuxolimab in advanced cancers. Study context: The dose-escalation cohort had hepatocellular carcinoma, melanoma, renal cell or head and neck cancer.

Generated by immunoSEQ multiplex PCR, the TCRdb table keeps only in-frame clones and is missing some. The sample contains tens of thousands of clones, 70% to 90% of which appear only once. The chain links TRBV6-1 to TRBJ1-5; 10 nucleotides align to TRBD1. The sequence came from an adult with an advanced solid tumor such as melanoma, head and neck, liver or kidney cancer. This material consisted of CD4+ or CD8+ T cells sorted from blood, taken in a trial of the OX40 agonist ivuxolimab. The CDR3 loop is CASIVRTGGGQPQHF. For the CDR3, the DNA is TGTGCCAGCATCGTGAGGACAGGGGGAGGTCAGCCCCAGCATTTT.